This T cell receptor (beta chain) was sequenced during a study of siplizumab effects on memory and regulatory T cells. Whole-study findings and limits: Naive T cell populations appeared to exhibit greater diversity than memory cells and appeared to be major alloresponse contributors. The majority of clones, roughly 75-97% of proliferating CD4+ or CD8+ clones, lacked an assignable naive or memory phenotype.

On this clone: The antigen remains unidentified.

The V end lost 5 bases, the J end lost 3 bases, and 16 bases lay between the germline ends. The CDR3 is 15 amino acids. Germline CDR1 and CDR2: LNHDA and SQIVND (reference sequence). TCR templates, roughly 10^5 per sample, were assayed. Measured with immunoSEQ multiplex PCR; TCRdb has only the in-frame clones, and not every one. The sample includes roughly 100,000 clones, 85% to 95% of them seen just once. This receptor was taken from a human donor in good health. This chain connects TRBV19 to TRBJ1-1; D is undetermined. Sequenced input: CD4+ T cells sorted from blood. CDR3 residues: CASSPIHGLYTEAFF. In DNA form, the CDR3 reads TGTGCCAGTAGTCCGATCCATGGGTTGTACACTGAAGCTTTCTTT.